The TCR beta chain described here comes from a study of T cells in tumors after PD-1 blockade (dated by TCRdb to about 2019). About the investigation overall: Prior checkpoint blockade, systemic immunosuppressant use, and recent radiotherapy or other anti-cancer therapy within 4 weeks were grounds for patient exclusion. Using site-matched tumors from BCC or SCC patients sampled before and after anti-PD-1 therapy, the study carried out paired single-cell RNA and TCR sequencing. Some patients also continued taking vismodegib 150 mg daily during anti-PD-1 treatment. Bulk TCR sequencing was performed on around 10 peripheral blood samples from 5 patients to compare blood and tumor clonotypes. RECIST version 1.1 was used to evaluate clinical response. An average of around 110,000 TCR templates (range 24,679-257,772) and fewer than 45,000 unique clonotypes was obtained for peripheral blood samples. Pembrolizumab 200 mg every 3 weeks or cemiplimab 350 mg every 2 weeks was administered to patients. Results the study describes overall, beyond this receptor: Roughly 41% of TCR clonotypes from the tumor were detected in blood, and certain novel exhausted tumor clones were present in blood collected before treatment, which suggests recruitment from the periphery. The source of novel T cell clones was not identified and could include lymphoid organs or rare unexpanded clones within the tumor or its periphery.

Of note for this clone: No cognate antigen has been identified for it. The record has no base qualities; no much larger clone is one base away.

The intended sense of this specimen's time point label: after anti-PD-1 therapy. Genomic DNA extracted from tumor biopsies or peripheral blood was used for bulk TCRbeta sequencing, with input ranging from about 550 ng to 6,004 ng. Every patient had histologically proven advanced or metastatic basal or squamous cell carcinoma and was a poor candidate for surgical resection. The basal cell carcinoma cohort was made up of about 10 patients, and bulk tumor TCR sequencing was performed for seven or eight of these patients. Deep TCRbeta sequencing was performed with the immunoSEQ platform. In the source study's methods: For further analysis, only productive rearrangements were exported from the immunoSEQ Analyzer. T cell phenotypes were assigned to bulk TCRbeta clonotypes by matching the clonotypes to single-cell RNA+TCR-seq clones with the same TCRbeta sequence. Clone enrichment in tumor was calculated as tumor frequency divided by PBMC frequency from bulk TCR sequencing. GLIPH was used to sort TCRs into specificity groups, which are clusters of distinct TCRs that likely recognize common antigens through shared CDR3 motifs. TCRdb re-hosts the immuneACCESS table, in-frame sequences only. Its copies lack some clones; in the studies checked, an unresolved V gene accounts for under half of them, and the cause for the rest is not known. Clone size and V and J calls were adopted from that table, with D and trimming inferred from the DNA. This sample has around 34,000 clones in its table, and roughly 73% of those were observed once. Of the sample, around 40% falls within the top ten clones.

Sequences were derived from PBMCs, sampled after anti-PD-1 treatment. The clonotype was recovered from a human donor with basal cell carcinoma.

The CDR3 region reads CATSKDLNEKLFF. The nucleotide sequence reads as follows: TGTGCCACCAGCAAAGACCTTAATGAAAAACTGTTTTTT. The chain links TRBV15 with TRBJ1-4, with no reliable assignment of the D segment. Cut back by 4 bases and 4 bases, the V and J ends lie 7 bases apart. From its cysteine to its phenylalanine, the CDR3 spans 13 amino acids. Left in the record is the CDR3 DNA by itself, 39 bases read in frame from the first base. The germline V gene encodes CDR1 LNHNV and CDR2 YYDKDF (reference sequence).